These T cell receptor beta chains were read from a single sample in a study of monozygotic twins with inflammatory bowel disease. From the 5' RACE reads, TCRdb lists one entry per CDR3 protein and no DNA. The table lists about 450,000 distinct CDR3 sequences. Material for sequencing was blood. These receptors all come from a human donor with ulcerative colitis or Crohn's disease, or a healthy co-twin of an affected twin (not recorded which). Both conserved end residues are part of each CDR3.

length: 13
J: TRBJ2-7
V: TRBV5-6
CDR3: CASSLEDSYEQYF

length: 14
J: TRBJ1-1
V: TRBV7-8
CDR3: CASSSDMLNTEAFF

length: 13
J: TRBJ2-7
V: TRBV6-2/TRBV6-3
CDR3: CASNREGGNEQYF

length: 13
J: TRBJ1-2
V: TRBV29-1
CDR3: CSGWGPDRAGYTF

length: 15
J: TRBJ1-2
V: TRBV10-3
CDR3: CAIRTAGTPPYGYTF

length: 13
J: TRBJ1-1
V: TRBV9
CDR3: CASSGQGYTEAFF

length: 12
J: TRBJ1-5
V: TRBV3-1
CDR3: CASSHLNQPQHF

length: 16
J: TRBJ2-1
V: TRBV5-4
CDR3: CASSRGGRESYNEQFF

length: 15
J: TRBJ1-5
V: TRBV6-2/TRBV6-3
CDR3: CASNDRGFGNQPQHF

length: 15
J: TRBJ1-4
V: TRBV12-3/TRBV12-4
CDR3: CASSAQGAIREKLFF

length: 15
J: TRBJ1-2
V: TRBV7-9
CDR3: CASSLPSAALGGYTF

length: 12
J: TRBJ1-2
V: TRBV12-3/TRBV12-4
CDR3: CASSWGENGYTF